This TCR beta chain was sequenced for a study of brain T cells in children with intractable seizures. Whole-study results and caveats: Viral specificity was inferred only from CDR3 similarity; HCMV serostatus was unknown.

Using immunoSEQ multiplex PCR, the repertoire was profiled, and TCRdb retains in-frame clones only, with some absent. The table lists roughly 80,000 clones, around 91% of them singletons, with approximately 24% in the top ten. The sequenced cases were selected for having the highest brain T cell transcript signatures. At least one anti-epileptic drug was given before surgery. Comment on this clone: Its antigen is currently unknown.

Germline-derived CDR1 and CDR2 are SQVTM and ANQGSEA. The CDR3 spans 14 residues. The V end lost 6 bases, the J end lost 1 base, and 16 bases lay between the germline ends. Sequenced material: peripheral blood, taken at surgery. This chain uses TRBV29-1 with TRBJ2-7; TRBD2 might be the D (6 bases). The sequence came from a girl aged 2 to 9 with Rasmussen encephalitis and intractable seizures. CDR3 loop: CSVGRLGGSYEQYF. The DNA for the CDR3 is TGCAGCGTCGGGAGACTGGGTGGTTCCTACGAGCAGTACTTC.